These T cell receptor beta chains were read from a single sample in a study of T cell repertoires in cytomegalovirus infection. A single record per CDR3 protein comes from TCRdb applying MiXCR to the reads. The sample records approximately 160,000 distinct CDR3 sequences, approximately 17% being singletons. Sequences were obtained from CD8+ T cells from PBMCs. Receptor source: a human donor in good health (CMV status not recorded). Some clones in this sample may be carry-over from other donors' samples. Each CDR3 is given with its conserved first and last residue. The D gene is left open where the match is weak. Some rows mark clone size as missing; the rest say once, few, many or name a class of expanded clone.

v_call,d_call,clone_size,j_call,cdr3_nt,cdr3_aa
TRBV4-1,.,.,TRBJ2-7,TGCGCCAGCAGCCAAGGGACGGTGTACTACGAGCAGTACTTC,CASSQGTVYYEQYF
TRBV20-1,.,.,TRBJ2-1,TGCAGTGCTCGGGACTCCAACTACAATGAGCAGTTCTTC,CSARDSNYNEQFF
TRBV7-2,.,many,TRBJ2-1,TGTGCCAGCAGCTCAGCCCACGGGCGCTTATACAATGAGCAGTTCTTC,CASSSAHGRLYNEQFF
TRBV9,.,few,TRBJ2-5,TGTGCCAGCAGCGTAGATTCAGAACAAGAGACCCAGTACTTC,CASSVDSEQETQYF
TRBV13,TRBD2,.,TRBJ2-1,TGTGCCAGCAGCGCGCGGGGGGGTGAGCAGTTCTTC,CASSARGGEQFF
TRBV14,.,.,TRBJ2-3,TGTGCCAGCAGCCCATACGAGGGAGATACGCAGTATTTT,CASSPYEGDTQYF
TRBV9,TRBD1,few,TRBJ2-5,TGTGCCAGCAGCGACCCCCCGACAGGGGAGCAAGAGACCCAGTACTTC,CASSDPPTGEQETQYF
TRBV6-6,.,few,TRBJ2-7,TGTGCCAGCAGTTACGGAGGGGGCGGGTACGAGCAGTACTTC,CASSYGGGGYEQYF
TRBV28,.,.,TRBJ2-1,TGTGCCACGTGGGGGACACTCAATGAGCAGTTCTTC,CATWGTLNEQFF
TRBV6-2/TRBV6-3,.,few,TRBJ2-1,TGTGCCAGCAGTTACAACAGGGATATCAAGTTCTTC,CASSYNRDIKFF
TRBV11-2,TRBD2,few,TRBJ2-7,TGTGCCAGCAGCTTTGAGCGGGAGCCTTCCTACGAGCAGTACTTC,CASSFEREPSYEQYF
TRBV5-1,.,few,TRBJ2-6,TGCGCCAGCAGCTTCGATGCCAAGGTGGTGACTTTC,CASSFDAKVVTF
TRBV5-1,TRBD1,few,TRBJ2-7,TGCGCCAGCAGCCCCTCCGGGACAGGGATACACGAGCAGTACTTC,CASSPSGTGIHEQYF
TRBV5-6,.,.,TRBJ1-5,TGTGCCAGCAGCTTGGGGATTAATCAGCCCCAGCATTTT,CASSLGINQPQHF
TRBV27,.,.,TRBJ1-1,TGTGCCAGCAGTTTATATTCCTCGGGGAACACTGAAGCTTTCTTT,CASSLYSSGNTEAFF
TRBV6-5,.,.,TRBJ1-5,TGTGCCAGCAGTTACCCTCTTTGGGGGGATGATAGCAATCAGCCCCAGCATTTT,CASSYPLWGDDSNQPQHF
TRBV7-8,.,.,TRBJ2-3,TGTGCCAGCAGCTTAAGCCTAGCCGGAGCCTCCACAGATACGCAGTATTTT,CASSLSLAGASTDTQYF
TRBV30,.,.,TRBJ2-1,TGTGCCTGGAGTGTAGGGAGTATCGATGAGCAGTTCTTC,CAWSVGSIDEQFF
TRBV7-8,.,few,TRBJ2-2,TGTGCCAGCAGCTTAGAATTCACCGGGGAGCTGTTTTTT,CASSLEFTGELFF
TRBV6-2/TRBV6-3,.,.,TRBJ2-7,TGTGCCAGCAGTTATAGCTGGGGTTCCTACGAGCAGTACTTC,CASSYSWGSYEQYF
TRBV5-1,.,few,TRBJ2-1,TGCGCCAGCAGCTTGGAAGGGCGGACCTCCTACAATGAGCAGTTCTTC,CASSLEGRTSYNEQFF
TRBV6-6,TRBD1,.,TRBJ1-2,TGTGCCAGCAGTGGGAGGGGGCCGGACTATGGCTACACCTTC,CASSGRGPDYGYTF
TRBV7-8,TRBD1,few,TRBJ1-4,TGTGCCAGCAGTTTAGGACAGGGGTTGTTTGAAAAACTGTTTTTT,CASSLGQGLFEKLFF
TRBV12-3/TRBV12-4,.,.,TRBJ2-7,TGTGCCAGCAGTCTCGGACAGTACTACGAGCAGTACTTC,CASSLGQYYEQYF
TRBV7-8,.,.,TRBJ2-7,TGTGCCAGCAGCCCCCTGGCAGCCGATTCCTACGAGCAGTACTTC,CASSPLAADSYEQYF
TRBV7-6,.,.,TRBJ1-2,TGTGCCAGCAGCGACTGGATTGATGGCTACACCTTC,CASSDWIDGYTF
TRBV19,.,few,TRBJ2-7,TGTGCCAGCACGAATAACGCCTACGAGCAGTACTTC,CASTNNAYEQYF
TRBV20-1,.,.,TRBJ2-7,TGCAGTGCTAGATGGGACACCTACGAGCAGTACTTC,CSARWDTYEQYF
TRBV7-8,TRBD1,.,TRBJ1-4,TGTGCCAGCAGCTGGGAACCTTCAGGGGGGATCACTAATGAAAAACTGTTTTTT,CASSWEPSGGITNEKLFF
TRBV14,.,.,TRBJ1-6,TGTGCCAGCAGCCAAGATCACAGATATAATTCACCCCTCCACTTT,CASSQDHRYNSPLHF
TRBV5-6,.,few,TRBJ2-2,TGTGCCAGCAGCTTGTCGGGGTCGTACACCGGGGAGCTGTTTTTT,CASSLSGSYTGELFF
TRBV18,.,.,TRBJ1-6,TGTGCCAGCTCACCACCGAGAGGGGAGGACTATAATTCACCCCTCCACTTT,CASSPPRGEDYNSPLHF
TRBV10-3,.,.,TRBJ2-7,TGTGCCATCAGGGAAACCTACGAGCAGTACTTC,CAIRETYEQYF
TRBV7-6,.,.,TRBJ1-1,TGTGCCAGCAGGGGGTTGGACACTGAAGCTTTCTTT,CASRGLDTEAFF
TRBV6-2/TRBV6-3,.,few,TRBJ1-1,TGTGCCAGCAGTGCCTCCGTGGAAACGTTCTTT,CASSASVETFF
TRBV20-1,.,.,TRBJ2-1,TGCAGTGCTAGAGATCGGGACCTCTCCTACAATGAGCAGTTCTTC,CSARDRDLSYNEQFF
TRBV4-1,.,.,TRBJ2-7,TGCGCCAGCAGCCAAGATTCCACTAGGTCTCCTGTCGAGCAGTACTTC,CASSQDSTRSPVEQYF
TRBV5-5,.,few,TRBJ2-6,TGTGCCAGCAGCCGCCCTAATGGGGCCAACGTCCTGACTTTC,CASSRPNGANVLTF
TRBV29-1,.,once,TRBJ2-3,TGCAGCGTTGAAGCCGGGGGACTCACAGATACGCAGTATTTT,CSVEAGGLTDTQYF
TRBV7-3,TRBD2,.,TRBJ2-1,TGTGCCAGCAGCTCGAGCGGGAAGCCCTACAATGAGCAGTTCTTC,CASSSSGKPYNEQFF
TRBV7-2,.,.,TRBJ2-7,TGTGCCAGCAGCTTAGATTGGGGTAACTACGAGCAGTACTTC,CASSLDWGNYEQYF
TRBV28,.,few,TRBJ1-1,TGTGCCAGCAGGCGTGTAGAAGCTTTCTTT,CASRRVEAFF
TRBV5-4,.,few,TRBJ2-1,TGTGCCAGCAGCTTGGAAGTCAATGAGCAGTTCTTC,CASSLEVNEQFF
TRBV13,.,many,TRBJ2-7,TGTGCCAGCAGCTCGACAGTAATTGGCTACGAGCAGTACTTC,CASSSTVIGYEQYF
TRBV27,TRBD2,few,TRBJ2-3,TGTGCCAGCAGTCACCCCACTAGCGGTTCCACAGATACGCAGTATTTT,CASSHPTSGSTDTQYF